A selection of T cell receptor beta chains follows, all from one sample in a study of chemoradiotherapy in HPV16-positive cancers. Produced via immunoSEQ multiplex PCR; TCRdb's table is partial and in-frame only. The sample has 9,000 to 15,000 clones, 78% seen once; the top ten hold 2% to 2.5%. Sample collection was performed from a patient who underwent chemoradiotherapy. The receptors come from a human donor with HPV-associated anogenital cancer. The CDR3 runs from the conserved cysteine through the conserved F or W. The D gene is left open where the match is weak. A clone size is listed for some rows: how often the clone was seen (once, few, many), or a class if it is expanded.

CDR3 DNA	CDR3 protein	D gene	clone size	V gene	J gene
TGTGCCAGTAGGGAGGCAGGGGAGGCCCATTCACCCCTCCACTTT	CASREAGEAHSPLHF	-	-	TRBV19	TRBJ1-6
TGCGCCAGCAGCCTCAGCACCTACGAGCAGTACTTC	CASSLSTYEQYF	-	-	TRBV5-1	TRBJ2-7
TGCGCCAGCAGCTTGACCGGACTAGCGGGGGAGACCCAGTACTTC	CASSLTGLAGETQYF	TRBD2	-	TRBV5-1	TRBJ2-5
TGCGCCAGCAGCCAAAGGGACGGCTACGAGCAGTACTTC	CASSQRDGYEQYF	-	-	TRBV4-1	TRBJ2-7
TGTGCCAGCAGCTCGGGACCCCTCGCCAGGGAGACCCAGTACTTC	CASSSGPLARETQYF	-	few	TRBV7-2	TRBJ2-5
TGCGCCAGCAGCCAAATGAGGGGCTCCTACAATGAGCAGTTCTTC	CASSQMRGSYNEQFF	-	-	TRBV4-3	TRBJ2-1
TGTGCCAGCAGCCCCGCTGGACAGGAAGGGTACACTGAAGCTTTCTTT	CASSPAGQEGYTEAFF	TRBD1	-	TRBV5-6	TRBJ1-1
TGCGCCAGCAGCGCGAAAGGCCATGGCTACACCTTC	CASSAKGHGYTF	-	-	TRBV4-1	TRBJ1-2
TGTGCCAGCAGGTGGACACGACACGCTGGAAACACCATATATTTT	CASRWTRHAGNTIYF	-	-	TRBV6-5	TRBJ1-3
TGTGCCAGCGCTATCCAAGTGAACACTGAAGCTTTCTTT	CASAIQVNTEAFF	-	few	TRBV2	TRBJ1-1
TGTGCCAGCACCCCGACCCCCGGACAGGGAAGTCTTGGCTACACCTTC	CASTPTPGQGSLGYTF	TRBD1	-	TRBV9	TRBJ1-2
TGTGCCAGCAGTTACACTAGCAATCAGCCCCAGCATTTT	CASSYTSNQPQHF	-	-	TRBV6-5	TRBJ1-5